This T cell receptor beta chain comes out of a study of T cell repertoires in cytomegalovirus infection. The germline CDR1 and CDR2 sequences are LNHNV and YYDKDF (reference sequence). The CDR3 is 13 amino acids. The V end was cut by 7 bases, the J end by 0 bases, with 9 bases between. TCRdb used MiXCR to reprocess the reads, holding one entry per CDR3 protein. The sample consists of about 530,000 distinct CDR3 sequences, more than 25% of them appearing once. The rearrangement links TRBV15 to TRBJ2-5; a possible D gene is TRBD1 (6 bases). The sample consisted of PBMCs. The receptor comes from a human donor in good health (CMV status not recorded). Some clones in this sample may be carry-over from other donors' samples. The chain's CDR3 is CATTQGNQETQYF. The CDR3 DNA sequence: TGTGCCACCACGCAGGGGAACCAAGAGACCCAGTACTTC.